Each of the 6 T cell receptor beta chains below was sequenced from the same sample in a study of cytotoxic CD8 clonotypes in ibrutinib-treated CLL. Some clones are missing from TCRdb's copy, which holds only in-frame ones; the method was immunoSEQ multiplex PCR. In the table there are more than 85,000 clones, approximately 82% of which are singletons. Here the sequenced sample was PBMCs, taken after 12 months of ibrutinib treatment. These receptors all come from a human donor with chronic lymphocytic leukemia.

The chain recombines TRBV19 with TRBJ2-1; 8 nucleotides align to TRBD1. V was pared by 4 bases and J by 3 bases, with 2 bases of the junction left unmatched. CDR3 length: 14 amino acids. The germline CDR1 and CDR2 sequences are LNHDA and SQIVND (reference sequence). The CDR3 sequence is CASSTGTGYNEQFF. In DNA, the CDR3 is TGTGCCAGTAGTACCGGGACAGGCTACAATGAGCAGTTCTTC. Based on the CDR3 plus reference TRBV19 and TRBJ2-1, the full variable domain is DGGITQSPKYLFRKEGQNVTLSCEQNLNHDAMYWYRQDPGQGLRLIYYSQIVNDFQKGDIAEGYSVSREKKESFPLTVTSAQKNPTAFYLCASSTGTGYNEQFFGPGTRLTVL.

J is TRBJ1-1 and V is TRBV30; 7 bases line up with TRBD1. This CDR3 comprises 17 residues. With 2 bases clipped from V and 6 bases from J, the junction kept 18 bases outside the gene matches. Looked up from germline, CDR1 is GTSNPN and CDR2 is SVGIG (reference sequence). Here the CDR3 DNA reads TGTGCCTGGAGTCAAGAAGGCTACAGGGGTCGGCGGGCTGAAGCTTTCTTT. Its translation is CAWSQEGYRGRRAEAFF.

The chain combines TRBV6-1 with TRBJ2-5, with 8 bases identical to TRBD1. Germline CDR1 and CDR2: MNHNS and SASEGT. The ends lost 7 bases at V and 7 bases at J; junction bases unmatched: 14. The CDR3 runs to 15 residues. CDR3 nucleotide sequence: TGTGCCAGCATTTTCTATGGACAGGGTATAACGACCCAGTACTTC. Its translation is CASIFYGQGITTQYF.

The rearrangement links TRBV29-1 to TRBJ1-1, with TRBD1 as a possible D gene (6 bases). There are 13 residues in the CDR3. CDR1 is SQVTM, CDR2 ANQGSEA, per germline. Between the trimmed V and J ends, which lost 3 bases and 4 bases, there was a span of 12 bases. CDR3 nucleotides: TGCAGCGTTGATACCGGACAGTCCACTGAAGCTTTCTTT. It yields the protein CSVDTGQSTEAFF.

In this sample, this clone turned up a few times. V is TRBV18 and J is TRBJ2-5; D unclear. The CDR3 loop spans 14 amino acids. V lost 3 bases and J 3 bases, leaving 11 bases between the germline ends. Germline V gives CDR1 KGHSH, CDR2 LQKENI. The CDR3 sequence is CASSPIMGEETQYF. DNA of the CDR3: TGTGCCAGCTCACCGATCATGGGTGAAGAGACCCAGTACTTC.

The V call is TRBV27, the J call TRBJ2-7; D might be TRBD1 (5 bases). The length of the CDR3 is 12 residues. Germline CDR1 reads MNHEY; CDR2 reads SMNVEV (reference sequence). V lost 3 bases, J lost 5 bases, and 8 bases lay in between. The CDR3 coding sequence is TGTGCCAGCAGTTTGTTAGGGGACGAGCAGTACTTC. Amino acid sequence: CASSLLGDEQYF.